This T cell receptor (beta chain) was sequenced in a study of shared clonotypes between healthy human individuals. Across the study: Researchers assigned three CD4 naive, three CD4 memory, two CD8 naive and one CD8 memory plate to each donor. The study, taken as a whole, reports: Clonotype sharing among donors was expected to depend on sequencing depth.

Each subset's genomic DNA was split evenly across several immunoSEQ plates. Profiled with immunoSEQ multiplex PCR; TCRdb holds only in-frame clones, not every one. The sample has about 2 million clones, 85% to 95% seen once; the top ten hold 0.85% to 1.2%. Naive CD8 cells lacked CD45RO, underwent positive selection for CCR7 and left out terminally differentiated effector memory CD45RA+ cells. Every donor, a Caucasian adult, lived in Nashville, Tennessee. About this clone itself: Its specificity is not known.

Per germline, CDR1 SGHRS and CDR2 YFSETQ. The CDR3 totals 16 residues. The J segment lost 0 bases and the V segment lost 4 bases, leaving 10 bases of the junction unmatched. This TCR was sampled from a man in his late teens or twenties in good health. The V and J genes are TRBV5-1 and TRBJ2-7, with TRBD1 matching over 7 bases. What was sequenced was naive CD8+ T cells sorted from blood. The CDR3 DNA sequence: TGCGCCAGCAGCCCGGGGCCGGGACAGAGCTCCTACGAGCAGTACTTC. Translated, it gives CASSPGPGQSSYEQYF.